This T cell receptor (beta chain) was recovered during a study of cytomegalovirus exposure and HLA in healthy donors. Study-wide results and limits: By HLA locus, TCR association rates varied in a later analysis, with DRB1 showing the most and HLA-C the fewest.

About this clone: Its antigen is currently unknown.

CDR1 SGHNT and CDR2 YENEEA come from the germline V gene. This CDR3 has 14 amino acids. Trimming cost V 1 base and J 1 base, with 8 bases left between them. Amplification used 60 Vbeta primers and 13 Jbeta primers. The data were produced by immunoSEQ multiplex PCR, yet TCRdb's version contains in-frame clones alone and is incomplete. The data hold 190,000 or so clones, with 80% observed a single time. The specimen sequenced was PBMCs. This sequence originates from a boy between 10 and 17 years old in good health and CMV-seronegative. The chain recombines TRBV11-3 with TRBJ2-7; D remains unclear. CDR3 amino acids: CASSLGQVSYEQYF. DNA of the CDR3: TGTGCCAGCAGCTTAGGGCAGGTGTCCTACGAGCAGTACTTC.